Below, 17 T cell receptor beta chains from the same sample are listed, as sequenced in a study of blood T cell repertoires in COVID-19. Profiling relied on immunoSEQ multiplex PCR, and the TCRdb table lists in-frame clones only, not all of them. In the table there are roughly 67,000 clones, about 80% of which are singletons. The source material was peripheral blood. These receptors were taken from a woman aged 55-69 years with acute or convalescent COVID-19.

This chain uses TRBV5-1 with TRBJ2-1; 10 bases are a match to TRBD2. The length of the CDR3 is 15 residues. Germline trimming cut 6 bases from V and 3 bases from J; bases unmatched to any gene: 6. Germline lookup yields CDR1 SGHRS and CDR2 YFSETQ. The DNA of the CDR3 is TGCGCCAGCACCAGCGGGGGGGCGGACTACAATGAGCAGTTCTTC. Amino acids: CASTSGGADYNEQFF.

CDR3 coding DNA: TGTGCCAGCAGCCCACTGGGCGGGGGCTTTGGGGATACGCAGTATTTT. Protein product: CASSPLGGGFGDTQYF. The chain couples TRBV7-2 to TRBJ2-3, with D perhaps matching TRBD2 (7 bases). Trimming removed 5 bases from V and 6 bases from J, with 21 bases in between. This CDR3 contains 16 residues. CDR1 is SGHTA, CDR2 FQGNSA, per germline.

J is TRBJ2-6 and V is TRBV19, with TRBD2 matching over 8 bases. The CDR3 has 19 amino acids. Germline V gene lookup returns CDR1 LNHDA and CDR2 SQIVND (reference sequence). With 3 bases clipped from V and 4 bases from J, the junction kept 14 bases outside the gene matches. The CDR3 reads CASSIPPRGGPGGANVLTF. CDR3 coding DNA: TGTGCCAGTAGTATCCCCCCCCGCGGGGGGCCAGGGGGGGCCAACGTCCTGACTTTC.

The chain employs TRBV18 and TRBJ1-6; no reliable D call. Trimming cost V 2 bases and J 0 bases, with 5 bases left between them. This CDR3 contains 15 residues. Germline loops: CDR1 KGHSH, CDR2 LQKENI. The CDR3 protein is CASSPTSSYNSPLHF. The CDR3 DNA is TGTGCCAGCTCACCAACTTCCTCCTATAATTCACCCCTCCACTTT.

The chain links TRBV7-2 to TRBJ2-3, with D maybe TRBD2 (5 bases). The CDR3 runs 13 residues. Germline V gene sequence: CDR1 SGHTA, CDR2 FQGNSA. The V end was cut by 6 bases, the J end by 2 bases, with 9 bases between. The CDR3 coding sequence is TGTGCCAGCAGTCATGACTACACAGATACGCAGTATTTT. Translation gives CASSHDYTDTQYF.

The genes are TRBV6-5 and TRBJ1-5; perhaps TRBD1 as D (6 bases). Germline CDR1 reads MNHEY; CDR2 reads SVGAGI. V lost 8 bases to trimming and J lost 6 bases, with 17 bases between them. This CDR3 contains 14 residues. CDR3 nucleotide sequence: TGTGCCAGCGGGCTCGGGGGGGCTGGTCAGCCCCAGCATTTT. Protein sequence: CASGLGGAGQPQHF.

The rearrangement joins TRBV18 to TRBJ1-1; D is undetermined. The V end lost 10 bases, the J end lost 10 bases, and 25 bases lay between the germline ends. The CDR3 is made up of 14 amino acids. The V gene's germline CDR1 is KGHSH and CDR2 LQKENI. In DNA, the CDR3 is TGTGCCACCCTCCGGGAGGAGGGCGCGGGGTTAGCTTTCTTT. This translates into CATLREEGAGLAFF.

This chain links TRBV7-2 with TRBJ1-4; no firm D call. Trimming took off 4 bases at V and 4 bases at J, with 10 bases between the two ends. The CDR3 sequence is 14 residues long. CDR1 SGHTA and CDR2 FQGNSA come from the germline V gene. CDR3 coding DNA: TGTGCCAGCAGCTCAGGAGGGTTTAATGAAAAACTGTTTTTT. Its protein product is CASSSGGFNEKLFF.

The table lists this clone with a few counts. V gene TRBV10-1 combines with J gene TRBJ1-1; D is ambiguous. The germline V gene encodes CDR1 WNHNN and CDR2 SYGVQD (reference sequence). The CDR3 contains 14 residues. Between the trimmed V and J ends, which lost 8 bases and 4 bases, there was a span of 17 bases. The chain's CDR3 is CASGPGSVGTEAFF. For the CDR3, the DNA is TGCGCCAGCGGTCCGGGGAGTGTCGGCACTGAAGCTTTCTTT.

The chain is built from TRBV7-3 and TRBJ2-1, with D unclear. This CDR3 spans 17 amino acids. V was trimmed by 3 bases and J by 5 bases, leaving 20 bases between them. Germline V gene data show CDR1 as SGHTA and CDR2 as FQGTGA. CDR3 amino acids: CASSLINISPPNNEQFF. CDR3 bases: TGTGCCAGCAGCTTGATCAACATTTCCCCGCCCAACAATGAGCAGTTCTTC.

CDR3 nucleotide sequence: TGTGCCAGCAATAGGGAGGGGGGTGGTGGCTACACCTTC. Amino acid sequence: CASNREGGGGYTF. This sequence joins TRBV4-2 and TRBJ1-2; D is perhaps TRBD1 (6 bases). Germline CDR1 reads LGHNA; CDR2 reads YNFKEQ. The length of the CDR3 is 13 residues. V was cut by 7 bases and J by 7 bases, with 16 bases left in between.

The J gene is TRBJ1-1, the V gene TRBV5-1; D is perhaps TRBD1 (5 bases). Germline assignment: CDR1 SGHRS and CDR2 YFSETQ. Trimming took off 5 bases at V and 6 bases at J, with 23 bases between the two ends. This CDR3 has 16 amino acids. CDR3 residues: CASSVTDGAKNAEAFF. CDR3 nucleotide sequence: TGCGCCAGCAGTGTCACCGATGGGGCGAAAAACGCTGAAGCTTTCTTT. Complete variable domain (other parts from reference TRBV5-1 and TRBJ1-1): KAGVTQTPRYLIKTRGQQVTLSCSPISGHRSVSWYQQTPGQGLQFLFEYFSETQRNKGNFPGRFSGRQFSNSRSEMNVSTLELGDSALYLCASSVTDGAKNAEAFFGQGTRLTVV.

V and J are TRBV6-5 and TRBJ1-1; D is ambiguous. The CDR3 length is 14 residues. Looked up from germline, CDR1 is MNHEY and CDR2 is SVGAGI. V lost 3 bases and J lost 2, with 10 bases in between. The CDR3 nucleotides are TGTGCCAGCAGTTATATGCAAGCCAACACTGAAGCTTTCTTT. Encoded protein: CASSYMQANTEAFF.

This rearrangement joins TRBV29-1 to TRBJ2-7; D is perhaps TRBD1 (6 bases). Germline CDR1 and CDR2: SQVTM and ANQGSEA. The CDR3 consists of 14 residues. Trimming took 1 base from V and 6 from J, leaving 16 bases between them. The DNA for the CDR3 is TGCAGCGTTGAAGGGGCAGGGGAGTCTGGCGAGCAGTACTTC. Protein product: CSVEGAGESGEQYF.

V and J are TRBV5-8 and TRBJ2-2; D might be TRBD1 (6 bases). Germline V CDR1 and CDR2: SGHTS, YDEGEE. This CDR3 is 14 amino acids long. V was clipped by 4 bases and J by 6 bases, with 13 bases between them. CDR3 nucleotides: TGTGCCAGCAGCGAATACAGGGTGGCCGGGGAGCTGTTTTTT. Translated: CASSEYRVAGELFF.

The rearrangement links TRBV7-2 to TRBJ2-7; 8 bases line up with TRBD2. V was clipped by 1 base and J by 1 base; unmatched bases: 3. Germline-derived CDR1 and CDR2 are SGHTA and FQGNSA. This CDR3 spans 15 amino acids. The chain's CDR3 is CASSLVSGESYEQYF. The DNA for the CDR3 is TGTGCCAGCAGCTTAGTTAGCGGGGAATCCTACGAGCAGTACTTC. The full variable domain, with the rest looked up from reference TRBV7-2 and TRBJ2-7, is GAGVSQSPSNKVTEKGKDVELRCDPISGHTALYWYRQSLGQGLEFLIYFQGNSAPDKSGLPSDRFSAERTGGSVSTLTIQRTQQEDSAVYLCASSLVSGESYEQYFGPGTRLTVT.

This chain joins TRBV29-1 and TRBJ1-1, with 8 bases fitting TRBD1. The junction had 4 bases not matched to a gene; V was cut back by 7 bases and J by 0 bases. Germline V CDR1 and CDR2: SQVTM, ANQGSEA. This CDR3 has 13 amino acids. The CDR3 region is CSGRDRMNTEAFF. As DNA, the CDR3 is TGCAGCGGTCGGGACAGGATGAACACTGAAGCTTTCTTT.